This TCR beta chain was captured by sequencing in a study of T-cell memory formation after mild COVID-19. Study-level points and caveats: Researchers could not confirm that second-wave clones peaking on day 37 targeted SARS-CoV-2.

This clonotype has a count of ten or more. Its target is not known. One entry per CDR3 protein, called by TCRdb with MiXCR from the 5' RACE reads. The sample shows more than 85,000 distinct CDR3 sequences, approximately 12% of them seen only once. The sequence was obtained from a man between 18 and 35 years old who had mild COVID-19 (a few samples of this study predate the infection). Cell type and time point are not known. Sequenced: PBMCs or a T cell subset sorted from them (not recorded which).

The CDR3: CASSLAYRTGGYEQYF. The CDR3 DNA sequence: TGCGCCAGCAGCTTGGCTTACCGGACAGGGGGATACGAGCAGTACTTC. The V and J genes are TRBV5-1 and TRBJ2-7; 10 bases map to TRBD1. The germline V gene has CDR1 SGHRS and CDR2 YFSETQ. The CDR3 is 16 residues long. Trimming cost V 0 bases and J 4 bases; bases outside gene matches: 7. Looking up the rest from reference TRBV5-1 and TRBJ2-7 gives the full variable domain: KAGVTQTPRYLIKTRGQQVTLSCSPISGHRSVSWYQQTPGQGLQFLFEYFSETQRNKGNFPGRFSGRQFSNSRSEMNVSTLELGDSALYLCASSLAYRTGGYEQYFGPGTRLTVT.